The present T cell receptor beta chain was sequenced within a study of blood T cells in healthy people across ages. The CDR3 spans 12 residues. The germline gives CDR1 SQVTM, CDR2 ANQGSEA. V shed 7 bases and J shed 6 bases, with 13 bases lying between them. In its sample, this clonotype was seen a few times. Through a sample-barcoded 5' primer and a J-beta primer mix, a second PCR was run for 7 to 11 cycles. TCRdb ran MiXCR on the 5' RACE reads and lists one entry per CDR3 protein. The sample has fewer than 2 million distinct CDR3 sequences, about two fifths seen once. This clonotype originated in a human donor in good health. The V gene is TRBV29-1, the J gene TRBJ2-1, with D possibly matching TRBD2 (5 bases). The sample taken for sequencing was blood. Here the CDR3 DNA reads TGCAGCGGGACTGGGCTTTCCAATGAGCAGTTCTTC. It codes for CSGTGLSNEQFF.